The T cell receptor beta chain under discussion was sequenced for a study of blood T cell repertoires in COVID-19. Only a few counts were recorded for this clone. Original methodology: Estimation of nucleated cell counts relied on the amplification of reference gene primers. Assay used: immunoSEQ multiplex PCR; TCRdb lists only in-frame clones, some missing. From that table come the V and J calls and clone size; the DNA was used to work out D and trimming. The sample holds under 200,000 clones, 84% seen once. Sequences were obtained from PBMCs or T cells enriched from blood (not recorded which). This sequence originates from a woman in her forties or fifties who had recovered from COVID-19.

The CDR3 reads CASSVETTARINSPLHF. CDR3 coding DNA: TGTGCCAGCAGCGTAGAGACCACCGCGCGGATTAATTCACCCCTCCACTTT. This chain uses TRBV9 with TRBJ1-6, with D unclear. The germline CDR1 and CDR2 sequences are SGDLS and YYNGEE. The V end was cut by 0 bases, the J end by 6 bases, with 16 bases between. The length of the CDR3 is 17 residues.